These T cell receptor beta chains were read from a single sample in a study of cytomegalovirus exposure and HLA in healthy donors. Here immunoSEQ multiplex PCR was the method, and the copy in TCRdb shows in-frame clones only, minus some. The top ten clones hold around 4.9% of a sample with approximately 110,000 clones, about 70% of them seen once. Sample: PBMCs. These TCRs come from a man aged 25 to 40 in good health and CMV-seropositive. Both conserved end residues are trimmed from each CDR3. The order of the fields is V gene, CDR3 protein.

v_call: TRBV2
cdr3_aa: ASSEGWRETQY

v_call: TRBV2
cdr3_aa: ASSDRGIGEKLF

v_call: TRBV5-1
cdr3_aa: ASSLRGTEAF

v_call: TRBV6-5
cdr3_aa: ASSTTGTVNSPLH

v_call: TRBV5-1
cdr3_aa: ASSLAALGAETQY

v_call: TRBV18
cdr3_aa: ATAQTGTVQEKLF

v_call: TRBV5-1
cdr3_aa: ASKGAGALSYEQY

v_call: TRBV7-6
cdr3_aa: ASSAGVTVGQPQH

v_call: TRBV6-6
cdr3_aa: ASSFRLGSYNEQF

v_call: TRBV28
cdr3_aa: ASSRGTGKADTQY

v_call: TRBV5-1
cdr3_aa: ASSLELAGGETQY

v_call: TRBV2
cdr3_aa: ASWDSVANYGYT

v_call: TRBV2
cdr3_aa: ASSGGVAYEQY

v_call: TRBV25-1
cdr3_aa: ASSESRGISTDTQY

v_call: TRBV11-3
cdr3_aa: ASSPGGDNTGELF

v_call: TRBV28
cdr3_aa: ASSWVSTGRSGYP

v_call: TRBV5-6
cdr3_aa: ASSFRGASNYGYT

v_call: TRBV19
cdr3_aa: ASRSLDRASGANVLT

v_call: TRBV5-1
cdr3_aa: ASSLVARGGETQY

v_call: TRBV5-1
cdr3_aa: ASSPEAGNQPQH

v_call: TRBV11-1
cdr3_aa: ASDRGPGDTEAF

v_call: TRBV11-2
cdr3_aa: ASSDGTGGRGYT

v_call: TRBV7-9
cdr3_aa: ASSRTRGGFTDTQY

v_call: TRBV9
cdr3_aa: ASSLGGQGASGELF

v_call: TRBV30
cdr3_aa: AWTMGTSGGADTQY

v_call: TRBV30
cdr3_aa: AWSAGSYEQY

v_call: TRBV2
cdr3_aa: ASSQGQRGQPQH

v_call: TRBV30
cdr3_aa: AYARLGSSYNEQF

v_call: TRBV4-1
cdr3_aa: ASSPGEGLGQPQH

v_call: TRBV29-1
cdr3_aa: SVEGGDYSYEQY

v_call: TRBV5-6
cdr3_aa: ASSGGQPYEQY

v_call: TRBV30
cdr3_aa: AWSVKTGNTEAF

v_call: TRBV28
cdr3_aa: ASSQRGGLYNSPLH

v_call: TRBV27
cdr3_aa: ASSQLRQGAYEQY

v_call: TRBV6-4
cdr3_aa: ASFYPYPNQPQH

v_call: TRBV18
cdr3_aa: ASSPNSAGNSYSGGYT

v_call: TRBV11-2
cdr3_aa: ASSLVNRGNGELF

v_call: TRBV5-4
cdr3_aa: ASSLSGRGRGQETQY

v_call: TRBV5-1
cdr3_aa: ASSFRTGNHEQY

v_call: TRBV4-1
cdr3_aa: ASSQESSPIFYEQY

v_call: TRBV11-3
cdr3_aa: ASSLISGAANNEQF

v_call: TRBV5-5
cdr3_aa: ASSILGLAGETQY

v_call: TRBV28
cdr3_aa: ASSFLQGRSNQPQH

v_call: TRBV29-1
cdr3_aa: SVEAQGNTEAF

v_call: TRBV2
cdr3_aa: ASSVGVSGNTIY

v_call: TRBV9
cdr3_aa: ASSVETGYNEQF

v_call: TRBV7-2
cdr3_aa: ASSLPGGEQY

v_call: TRBV7-8
cdr3_aa: ASSSAGQGYYGYP

v_call: TRBV9
cdr3_aa: ASSEGGAQDTEAF

v_call: TRBV18
cdr3_aa: ASSPEGTDQPQH

v_call: TRBV7-3
cdr3_aa: ASSIGQGKDTQY

v_call: TRBV5-4
cdr3_aa: ASSLAGSSYNSPLH

v_call: TRBV30
cdr3_aa: AWSDSDYEQY

v_call: TRBV4-1
cdr3_aa: ASSRSRDRSSYEQY

v_call: TRBV15
cdr3_aa: ATSSRGGVRGSYNEQF

v_call: TRBV7-6
cdr3_aa: ASSLGASYEQY

v_call: TRBV28
cdr3_aa: ASSQTSGTRGYP